Detailed here is one T cell receptor beta chain. This clone was picked up one time. Its specific antigen is unknown. No qualities accompany the bases; no much larger clone lies one base away. The data derive from a study of persistence of HIV-infected CD4 T cells (TCRdb year 2020). Looking at the study overall: The median time participants had been on suppressive ART was eight to nine years. Peripheral blood samples of up to roughly 180 mL were taken at multiple time points, with the exception of two participants who underwent leukapheresis at a single time point. CMV- and HIV-1 Gag-responding CD4+ T cells were isolated from ART-treated individuals so that antigen-driven clonal expansion of HIV-1-infected cells could be examined. In the cross-participant TCR cluster analysis, eight or nine participants were included for CMV and 7 participants were included for Gag. Anti-CD3/anti-CD28 stimulation activated a higher proportion of cells, with a lower memory fraction, than antigen stimulation. Proviral sequencing was used to assess clonality among infected cells, whereas TCRbeta sequencing gauged the clonality of all cells within each sorted population.

The paper's findings and limits, for the study overall: Bulk TCR analyses could not be restricted to the rare CMV-responding cells that actually carried HIV-1 proviruses. Only a small number of individuals took part in the study, and only a limited range of antigens was tested. Antigen-responding cells were enriched for degenerate expanded CDR3beta sequences, which suggests convergent selection of CD4+ responses to CMV and Gag. TCR oligoclonality correlated with proviral oligoclonality within the same sorted populations. TCRbeta richness in CMV- and Gag-responding cells was significantly lower than in anti-CD3/anti-CD28-responding cells; CMV-responding cells had higher oligoclonality than CD3/CD28-stimulated and Gag-responding cells.

The treatment or condition label, as the study defines it: suppressive antiretroviral therapy. As a nonspecific positive control representing the CD4+ T cell repertoire, the cells were stimulated with anti-CD3/anti-CD28 magnetic beads. Responding CD4+ T cells were sorted by upregulation of both CD40 ligand and CD69. HIV-1-infected adults in whom suppressive ART had been started during chronic infection were enrolled as participants. For at least 4 years, participants had undetectable plasma HIV-1 RNA, below 50 copies/mL. To be included, participants needed a CD4+ T cell count above 400 cells/uL and a positive CMV serology. Before stimulation, PBMCs were isolated using density centrifugation and then depleted of CD8+ T cells. CD8-depleted PBMCs were stimulated for approximately 18 hours with anti-CD28/CD49d costimulation, CD40-blocking antibody and enfuvirtide to prevent new infections. Cell sorting was performed on a Beckman Coulter MoFlo Legacy or XDP sorter, and dead cells were excluded with propidium iodide. Genomic DNA was extracted using the QIAamp DNA Mini Kit for samples with more than one million cells and using the Quick-DNA Microprep Kit for all other samples.

V was cut back by 1 base and J by 2 bases, leaving a gap of 11 bases between them. From the germline V gene, CDR1 is MGHRA and CDR2 is YSYEKL. The CDR3 spans 15 residues, from the cysteine through the phenylalanine. This entry keeps only the CDR3 DNA: 45 bases, framed from base 1. The immunoSEQ hsTCRB assay version 4 in survey mode was used to sequence TCRbeta repertoires from genomic DNA. Genomic DNA was diluted to about 10 ng/uL, using up to 1 ug per sample for TCRbeta sequencing. The authors' pipeline ran thus. TCRbeta data analysis was done in ImmunoSeq Analyzer 3.0, and diversity was calculated on productive nucleotide rearrangements. Lower-bound TCR diversity was estimated with the improved Chao index, and clonality with the Gini coefficient using the Immunarch R package. Different nucleotide rearrangements encoding the same CDR3beta amino acid sequence were treated as distinct clonotypes. TCRbeta sequences significantly enriched in antigen-responding cells relative to anti-CD3/anti-CD28-activated cells were identified by differential abundance analysis. GLIPH2 clustered TCRs by predicted peptide-MHC specificity, both within individual participants and across merged participant data sets. TCRdb limited this immuneACCESS table to in-frame rearrangements with V and J called. A share of clones is missing; checked studies link under half to unresolved V genes, and the rest is unexplained. D and trimming come from the DNA, and the V and J calls and clone size come from that table. The sample contains roughly 43,000 clones, roughly 90% of them found a single time. Approximately 1% of the sample lies in the top ten.

This clonotype originated in an adult man with HIV who was CMV-seropositive. Here the sequenced sample was CD4+ T cells sorted from PBMCs after 18-hour stimulation, taken from a patient who received antiretroviral therapy. The sample's cell subset or site label is to be understood as: CD40L+CD69+ CD4 T cells responding to anti-CD3/anti-CD28 beads, representing the overall repertoire. Here the chain combines TRBV4-1 and TRBJ1-2; TRBD1 could be the D gene, as 6 bases match. Here is the DNA: TGCGCCAGCAGCCAAGCGCCCACAGGGAACTATGGCTACACCTTC. This codes for CASSQAPTGNYGYTF.